A selection of T cell receptor beta chains follows, all from one sample in a study of shared clonotypes between healthy human individuals. Profiled with immunoSEQ multiplex PCR; TCRdb holds only in-frame clones, not every one. The data hold fewer than 2.5 million clones, with roughly 93% observed a single time. Material for sequencing was naive CD4+ T cells from PBMCs. The origin of the receptors is a man aged 18 to 35 in good health. Some clones in this sample may be carry-over from other donors' samples. CDR3s include the opening cysteine and the closing phenylalanine or tryptophan. A D gene is named only where the DNA matches it firmly. A row's size may be missing; if present it is once, few, many or a size class.

j_call: TRBJ2-7; v_call: TRBV29-1; d_call: TRBD2; clone_size: .; cdr3_nt: TGCAGCGTTAGAAGACCCGGCGGGAGGGCCGAGGACGAGCAGTACTTC; cdr3_aa: CSVRRPGGRAEDEQYF
j_call: TRBJ2-2; v_call: TRBV7-2; d_call: .; clone_size: .; cdr3_nt: TGTGCCAGCAGCCGAACCGCTACGGGGGCGGGCACCGGGGAGCTGTTTTTT; cdr3_aa: CASSRTATGAGTGELFF
j_call: TRBJ1-1; v_call: TRBV7-7; d_call: .; clone_size: .; cdr3_nt: TGTGCCAGCAGCATGACAGTATTCACTGAAGCTTTCTTT; cdr3_aa: CASSMTVFTEAFF
j_call: TRBJ2-3; v_call: TRBV5-1; d_call: .; clone_size: .; cdr3_nt: TGCGCCAGCAGCTTGGTCTCGACGAGCACAGATACGCAGTATTTT; cdr3_aa: CASSLVSTSTDTQYF
j_call: TRBJ2-7; v_call: TRBV25-1; d_call: .; clone_size: .; cdr3_nt: TGTGCCAGCATCGGGCTTCGCGAGCAGTACTTC; cdr3_aa: CASIGLREQYF
j_call: TRBJ2-5; v_call: TRBV5-1; d_call: .; clone_size: .; cdr3_nt: TGCGCCAGCAGCACTGGGACTGTGGACGGGACCCAGTACTTC; cdr3_aa: CASSTGTVDGTQYF
j_call: TRBJ2-3; v_call: TRBV19; d_call: TRBD2; clone_size: .; cdr3_nt: TGTGCCAGTAGCCTAGCGGGGGTCACAGATACGCAGTATTTT; cdr3_aa: CASSLAGVTDTQYF
j_call: TRBJ2-3; v_call: TRBV14; d_call: .; clone_size: .; cdr3_nt: TGTGCCAGCAGCGGTAGCGGAGGTAGCACAGATACGCAGTATTTT; cdr3_aa: CASSGSGGSTDTQYF
j_call: TRBJ2-2; v_call: TRBV9; d_call: TRBD1; clone_size: .; cdr3_nt: TGTGCCAGCACTCAGGGGGCGAACACCGGGGAGCTGTTTTTT; cdr3_aa: CASTQGANTGELFF
j_call: TRBJ2-5; v_call: TRBV7-2; d_call: TRBD2; clone_size: .; cdr3_nt: TGTGCCAGCAGAGGGGAGGGGGAGACCCAGTACTTC; cdr3_aa: CASRGEGETQYF
j_call: TRBJ2-1; v_call: TRBV6-5; d_call: .; clone_size: .; cdr3_nt: TGTGCCAGCAGCCGCTCGCCAAGTGCCACGCAGTTCTTC; cdr3_aa: CASSRSPSATQFF
j_call: TRBJ2-2; v_call: TRBV21-1; d_call: .; clone_size: .; cdr3_nt: TGTGCCAGCAGCAGACCTCACGAGTCGAACACCGGGGAGCTGTTTTTT; cdr3_aa: CASSRPHESNTGELFF
j_call: TRBJ2-7; v_call: TRBV7-2; d_call: .; clone_size: once; cdr3_nt: TGTGCCAGCAGCCTAAACCGTGTTTCCGAGCAGTACTTC; cdr3_aa: CASSLNRVSEQYF
j_call: TRBJ2-5; v_call: TRBV10-3; d_call: .; clone_size: .; cdr3_nt: TGTGCCATCAGTGGTGGCAGGGTAGAGACCCAGTACTTC; cdr3_aa: CAISGGRVETQYF
j_call: TRBJ2-5; v_call: TRBV5-4; d_call: .; clone_size: .; cdr3_nt: TGTGCCAGCAGCTTGGGACGGACGTCCCAAGAGACCCAGTACTTC; cdr3_aa: CASSLGRTSQETQYF
j_call: TRBJ1-2; v_call: TRBV21-1; d_call: .; clone_size: .; cdr3_nt: TGTGCCAGCAGCGGAGGGGACAGGGACGGTGGCTACACCTTC; cdr3_aa: CASSGGDRDGGYTF
j_call: TRBJ2-1; v_call: TRBV5-1; d_call: .; clone_size: once; cdr3_nt: TGCGCCAGCAGCCCCCCAGAGCGCAGCTCCTACAATGAGCAGTTCTTC; cdr3_aa: CASSPPERSSYNEQFF
j_call: TRBJ2-3; v_call: TRBV11-3; d_call: .; clone_size: .; cdr3_nt: TGTGCCAGCAGCTTACGACAGGACACAGATACGCAGTATTTT; cdr3_aa: CASSLRQDTDTQYF
j_call: TRBJ2-7; v_call: TRBV30; d_call: TRBD1; clone_size: .; cdr3_nt: TGTGCCTGTAAACCGGACAGGGCATATCACGAGCAGTACTTC; cdr3_aa: CACKPDRAYHEQYF
j_call: TRBJ1-1; v_call: TRBV9; d_call: .; clone_size: .; cdr3_nt: TGTGCCAGCAGCGTAGGGGGCGGGGGGCACACTGAAGCTTTCTTT; cdr3_aa: CASSVGGGGHTEAFF
j_call: TRBJ1-4; v_call: TRBV13; d_call: TRBD1; clone_size: .; cdr3_nt: TGTGCCAGCAGCTTGGGACAGGGTTGGGGAAATGAAAAACTGTTTTTT; cdr3_aa: CASSLGQGWGNEKLFF
j_call: TRBJ2-1; v_call: TRBV9; d_call: .; clone_size: .; cdr3_nt: TGTGCCAGCAGCCTTAGAGGCGGGCCAAACAATGAGCAGTTCTTC; cdr3_aa: CASSLRGGPNNEQFF
j_call: TRBJ1-1; v_call: TRBV27; d_call: .; clone_size: .; cdr3_nt: TGTGCCAGCAGTTTAATTTCAGGGAACACTGAAGCTTTCTTT; cdr3_aa: CASSLISGNTEAFF
j_call: TRBJ1-2; v_call: TRBV5-1; d_call: TRBD1; clone_size: .; cdr3_nt: TGCGCCAGCAGCGGGACTACGGGGGACAGCTATGGCTACACCTTC; cdr3_aa: CASSGTTGDSYGYTF
j_call: TRBJ1-1; v_call: TRBV19; d_call: TRBD1; clone_size: .; cdr3_nt: TGTGCCAGTAGTAAGGCCCCGGGACAGGTCATGAACACTGAAGCTTTCTTT; cdr3_aa: CASSKAPGQVMNTEAFF
j_call: TRBJ1-2; v_call: TRBV29-1; d_call: .; clone_size: .; cdr3_nt: TGCAGCGTTGAAGCCCCCCCCAGGGGTGCTTGGGGCTACACCTTC; cdr3_aa: CSVEAPPRGAWGYTF
j_call: TRBJ2-1; v_call: TRBV29-1; d_call: .; clone_size: .; cdr3_nt: TGCAGCGTACTAACATCCTACAATGAGCAGTTCTTC; cdr3_aa: CSVLTSYNEQFF
j_call: TRBJ1-5; v_call: TRBV19; d_call: .; clone_size: .; cdr3_nt: TGTGCCAGTAGTATGGGGCAGACCGGCAATCAGCCCCAGCATTTT; cdr3_aa: CASSMGQTGNQPQHF
j_call: TRBJ2-7; v_call: TRBV21-1; d_call: .; clone_size: .; cdr3_nt: TGTGCCAGCAGCGCCTTCCGGGACATCTCCTACGAGCAGTACTTC; cdr3_aa: CASSAFRDISYEQYF
j_call: TRBJ2-7; v_call: TRBV15; d_call: TRBD2; clone_size: .; cdr3_nt: TGTGCCACCAGCAGGGGGTCGGGGGGGAGTTCCTACGAGCAGTACTTC; cdr3_aa: CATSRGSGGSSYEQYF
j_call: TRBJ1-5; v_call: TRBV23-1; d_call: .; clone_size: .; cdr3_nt: TGCGCCAGCAGTCCCCGTACGAATCCGGACCGCCGTAATCAGCCCCAGCATTTT; cdr3_aa: CASSPRTNPDRRNQPQHF
j_call: TRBJ2-5; v_call: TRBV19; d_call: .; clone_size: .; cdr3_nt: TGTGCCAGTAACCCACCGCGGCGGGGGCGGGAGACCCAGTACTTC; cdr3_aa: CASNPPRRGRETQYF
j_call: TRBJ1-3; v_call: TRBV11-2; d_call: .; clone_size: .; cdr3_nt: TGTGCCAGCAGCCCGTGGACAGTATCTGGAAACACCATATATTTT; cdr3_aa: CASSPWTVSGNTIYF
j_call: TRBJ2-1; v_call: TRBV27; d_call: .; clone_size: once; cdr3_nt: TGTGCCAGCAGTTTCGCCGGGTCGAATGAGCAGTTCTTC; cdr3_aa: CASSFAGSNEQFF
j_call: TRBJ1-2; v_call: TRBV29-1; d_call: .; clone_size: .; cdr3_nt: TGCAGCGTTGAGGATTCTTGGGCAGGACCCTATGGCTACACCTTC; cdr3_aa: CSVEDSWAGPYGYTF
j_call: TRBJ2-7; v_call: TRBV6-6; d_call: TRBD2; clone_size: .; cdr3_nt: TGTGCCAGCAGTTACCTACCGACTAGCGGATACGAGCAGTACTTC; cdr3_aa: CASSYLPTSGYEQYF
j_call: TRBJ2-7; v_call: TRBV29-1; d_call: .; clone_size: once; cdr3_nt: TGCAGCGTTGTAGGCAATGTGGCGGCCGAATCTACCTACGAGCAGTACTTC; cdr3_aa: CSVVGNVAAESTYEQYF
j_call: TRBJ2-2; v_call: TRBV2; d_call: .; clone_size: .; cdr3_nt: TGTGCCAGCCACTCCGGGCACCGGATCAATCCCAGATTTAGTACCGGGGAGCTGTTTTTT; cdr3_aa: CASHSGHRINPRFSTGELFF
j_call: TRBJ2-1; v_call: TRBV7-9; d_call: TRBD1; clone_size: .; cdr3_nt: TGTGCCAGCAGCTCAGGGGACAGGGCTTGGGCGAATGAGCAGTTCTTC; cdr3_aa: CASSSGDRAWANEQFF
j_call: TRBJ2-5; v_call: TRBV10-3; d_call: .; clone_size: .; cdr3_nt: TGTGCCATCAGTGAGTCGGGTAGCAGGGGGACCCAGTACTTC; cdr3_aa: CAISESGSRGTQYF
j_call: TRBJ2-2; v_call: TRBV4-1; d_call: .; clone_size: .; cdr3_nt: TGCGCCAGCAGCCGATTAGGGGGGACCGGGGAGCTGTTTTTT; cdr3_aa: CASSRLGGTGELFF
j_call: TRBJ1-3; v_call: TRBV6-1; d_call: .; clone_size: .; cdr3_nt: TGTGCCAGCAGTGAAGTGCAGGGAGGAAACACCATATATTTT; cdr3_aa: CASSEVQGGNTIYF
j_call: TRBJ2-5; v_call: TRBV6-6; d_call: TRBD1; clone_size: .; cdr3_nt: TGTGCCAGCAGTGACAGGGGCCAAGAGACCCAGTACTTC; cdr3_aa: CASSDRGQETQYF
j_call: TRBJ2-7; v_call: TRBV5-6; d_call: .; clone_size: .; cdr3_nt: TGTGCCAGCAGCCGCAGGGGTTGGTACGCCTACGAGCAGTACTTC; cdr3_aa: CASSRRGWYAYEQYF
j_call: TRBJ2-3; v_call: TRBV7-9; d_call: .; clone_size: .; cdr3_nt: TGTGCCAGCAGCTTACCAGATACGCAGTATTTT; cdr3_aa: CASSLPDTQYF
j_call: TRBJ2-1; v_call: TRBV10-3; d_call: TRBD2; clone_size: .; cdr3_nt: TGTGCCATCAGGCCTTTCGAGCGGGAGGGCCTTTTTAATGAGCAGTTCTTC; cdr3_aa: CAIRPFEREGLFNEQFF
j_call: TRBJ2-5; v_call: TRBV27; d_call: .; clone_size: .; cdr3_nt: TGTGCCAGCAGTTTCAGTTCAGGGCCAGGGACCCAGTACTTC; cdr3_aa: CASSFSSGPGTQYF
j_call: TRBJ2-7; v_call: TRBV18; d_call: .; clone_size: .; cdr3_nt: TGTGCCAGCTCACCACCGAGCGACAGGCCGGGTGAGCAGTACTTC; cdr3_aa: CASSPPSDRPGEQYF
j_call: TRBJ1-2; v_call: TRBV29-1; d_call: .; clone_size: .; cdr3_nt: TGCTCGGGGCTCTTTTACTCCAACTATGGCTACACCTTC; cdr3_aa: CSGLFYSNYGYTF
j_call: TRBJ2-1; v_call: TRBV29-1; d_call: .; clone_size: .; cdr3_nt: TGCAGCGTATCTTCCGGGGTCGCCTACAATGAGCAGTTCTTC; cdr3_aa: CSVSSGVAYNEQFF
j_call: TRBJ1-5; v_call: TRBV28; d_call: .; clone_size: .; cdr3_nt: TGTGCCAGCAGCCCAGACGGCGCTTTAAATCAGCCCCAGCATTTT; cdr3_aa: CASSPDGALNQPQHF
j_call: TRBJ1-1; v_call: TRBV18; d_call: .; clone_size: .; cdr3_nt: TGTGCCAGCTCGGAAGGTATGGCCGCCACTGAAGCTTTCTTT; cdr3_aa: CASSEGMAATEAFF
j_call: TRBJ2-7; v_call: TRBV30; d_call: .; clone_size: once; cdr3_nt: TGTGCCTGGAGTGTACCCGACAAGGGGCGGTACGAGCAGTACTTC; cdr3_aa: CAWSVPDKGRYEQYF
j_call: TRBJ1-5; v_call: TRBV18; d_call: .; clone_size: .; cdr3_nt: TGTGCCAGCTCACAGGGGATAGGCAATCAGCCCCAGCATTTT; cdr3_aa: CASSQGIGNQPQHF